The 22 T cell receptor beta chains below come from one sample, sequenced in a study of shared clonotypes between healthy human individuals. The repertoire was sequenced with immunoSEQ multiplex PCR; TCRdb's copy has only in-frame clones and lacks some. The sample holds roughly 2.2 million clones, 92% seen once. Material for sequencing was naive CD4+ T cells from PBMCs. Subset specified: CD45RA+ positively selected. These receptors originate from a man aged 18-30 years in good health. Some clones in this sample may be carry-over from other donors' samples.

The chain's CDR3 is CARGSGGAKVEQYF. CDR3 DNA sequence: TGTGCCAGGGGATCGGGGGGCGCGAAAGTCGAGCAGTACTTC. The chain is built from TRBV6-4 and TRBJ2-7; maybe TRBD2 (7 bases). V was pared by 9 bases and J by 6 bases, with 21 bases between. Germline assignment: CDR1 MRHNA and CDR2 SNTAGT. This CDR3 region has 14 residues.

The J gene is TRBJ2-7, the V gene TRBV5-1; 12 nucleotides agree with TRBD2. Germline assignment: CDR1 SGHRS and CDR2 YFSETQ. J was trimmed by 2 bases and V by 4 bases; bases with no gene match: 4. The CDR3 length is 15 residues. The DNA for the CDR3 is TGCGCCAGCAGCCCGTGGACTAGCGGGACCTACGAGCAGTACTTC. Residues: CASSPWTSGTYEQYF.

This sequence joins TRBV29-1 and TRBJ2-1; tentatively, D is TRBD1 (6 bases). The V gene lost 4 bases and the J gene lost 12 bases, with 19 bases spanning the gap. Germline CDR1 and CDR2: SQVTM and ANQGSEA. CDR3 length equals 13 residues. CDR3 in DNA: TGCAGCGTTGGGGCCCGATCCGGGACACTGCAGTTCTTC. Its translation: CSVGARSGTLQFF.

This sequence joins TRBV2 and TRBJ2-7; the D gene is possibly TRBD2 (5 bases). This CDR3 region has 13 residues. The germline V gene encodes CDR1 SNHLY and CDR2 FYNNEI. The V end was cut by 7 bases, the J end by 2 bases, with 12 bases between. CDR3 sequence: CASTDGLTYEQYF. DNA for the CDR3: TGTGCCAGCACCGACGGACTCACCTACGAGCAGTACTTC.

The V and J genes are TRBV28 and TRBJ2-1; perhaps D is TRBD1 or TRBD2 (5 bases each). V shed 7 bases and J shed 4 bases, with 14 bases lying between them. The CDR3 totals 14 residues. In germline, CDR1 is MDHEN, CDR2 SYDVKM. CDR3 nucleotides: TGTGCCAGCACTTGGGGGTCGCGGTACAATGAGCAGTTCTTC. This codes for CASTWGSRYNEQFF.

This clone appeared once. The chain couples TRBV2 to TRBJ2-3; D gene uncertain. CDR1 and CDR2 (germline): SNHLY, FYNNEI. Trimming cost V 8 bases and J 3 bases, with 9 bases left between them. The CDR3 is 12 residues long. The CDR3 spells CASSSNTDTQYF. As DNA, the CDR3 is TGTGCCAGCTCATCAAATACAGATACGCAGTATTTT.

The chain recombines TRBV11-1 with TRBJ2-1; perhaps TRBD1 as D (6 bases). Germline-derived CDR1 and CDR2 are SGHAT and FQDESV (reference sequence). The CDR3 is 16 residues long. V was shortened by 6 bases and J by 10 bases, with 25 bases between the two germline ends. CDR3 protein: CASSPGEQAFLREQFF. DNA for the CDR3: TGTGCCAGCAGTCCAGGGGAACAGGCCTTTCTTCGGGAGCAGTTCTTC.

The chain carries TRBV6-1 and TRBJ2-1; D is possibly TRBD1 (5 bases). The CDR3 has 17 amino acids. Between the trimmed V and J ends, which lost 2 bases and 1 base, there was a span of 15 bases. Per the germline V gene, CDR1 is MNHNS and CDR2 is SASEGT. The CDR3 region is CASSESRQRTSYNEQFF. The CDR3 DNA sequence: TGTGCCAGCAGTGAAAGTAGACAGAGGACATCCTACAATGAGCAGTTCTTC.

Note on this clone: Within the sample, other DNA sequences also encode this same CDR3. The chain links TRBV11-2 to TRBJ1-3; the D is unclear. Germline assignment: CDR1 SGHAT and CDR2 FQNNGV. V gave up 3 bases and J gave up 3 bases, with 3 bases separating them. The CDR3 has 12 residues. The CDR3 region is CASSLNGNTIYF. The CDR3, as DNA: TGTGCCAGCAGCTTGAATGGAAACACCATATATTTT. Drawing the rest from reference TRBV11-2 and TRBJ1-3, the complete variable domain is EAGVAQSPRYKIIEKRQSVAFWCNPISGHATLYWYQQILGQGPKLLIQFQNNGVVDDSQLPKDRFSAERLKGVDSTLKIQPAKLEDSAVYLCASSLNGNTIYFGEGSWLTVV.

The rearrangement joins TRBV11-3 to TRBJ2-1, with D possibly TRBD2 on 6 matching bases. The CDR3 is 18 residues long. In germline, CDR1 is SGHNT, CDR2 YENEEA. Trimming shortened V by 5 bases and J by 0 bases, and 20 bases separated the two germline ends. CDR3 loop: CASSPGRWGKSSYNEQFF. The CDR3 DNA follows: TGTGCCAGCAGCCCAGGGAGGTGGGGGAAAAGCTCCTACAATGAGCAGTTCTTC.

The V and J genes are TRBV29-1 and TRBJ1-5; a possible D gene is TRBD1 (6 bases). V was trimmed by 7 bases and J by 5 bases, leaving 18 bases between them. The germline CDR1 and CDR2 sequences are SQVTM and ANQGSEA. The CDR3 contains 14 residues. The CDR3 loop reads CSAGGADEDQPQHF. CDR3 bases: TGCAGCGCTGGGGGGGCGGATGAGGATCAGCCCCAGCATTTT.

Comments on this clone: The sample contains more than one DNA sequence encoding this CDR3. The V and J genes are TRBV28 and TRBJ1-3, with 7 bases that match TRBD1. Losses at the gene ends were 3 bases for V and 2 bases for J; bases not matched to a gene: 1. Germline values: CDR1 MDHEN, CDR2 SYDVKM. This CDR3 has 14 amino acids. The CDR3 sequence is CASSLTGTGNTIYF. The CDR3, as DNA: TGTGCCAGCAGTTTGACAGGGACTGGAAACACCATATATTTT.

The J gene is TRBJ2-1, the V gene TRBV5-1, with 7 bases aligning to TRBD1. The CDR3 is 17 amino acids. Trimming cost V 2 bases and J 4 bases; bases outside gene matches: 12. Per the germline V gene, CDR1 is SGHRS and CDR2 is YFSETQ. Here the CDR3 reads CASSFDRGRRVYNEQFF. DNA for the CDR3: TGCGCCAGCAGCTTCGATAGGGGGCGGCGGGTATACAATGAGCAGTTCTTC.

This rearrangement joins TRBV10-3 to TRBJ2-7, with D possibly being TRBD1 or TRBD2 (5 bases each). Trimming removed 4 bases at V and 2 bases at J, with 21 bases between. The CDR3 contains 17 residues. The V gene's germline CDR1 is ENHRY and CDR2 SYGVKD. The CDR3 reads CAISVIVQGPQTYEQYF. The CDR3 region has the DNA TGTGCCATCAGTGTAATCGTCCAGGGACCCCAAACCTACGAGCAGTACTTC.

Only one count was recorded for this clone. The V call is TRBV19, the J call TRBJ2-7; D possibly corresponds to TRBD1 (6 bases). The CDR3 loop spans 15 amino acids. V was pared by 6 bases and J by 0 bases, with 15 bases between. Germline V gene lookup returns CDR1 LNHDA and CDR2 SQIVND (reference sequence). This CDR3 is CASSPPGTPSYEQYF. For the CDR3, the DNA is TGTGCCAGTAGCCCGCCCGGGACACCCTCCTACGAGCAGTACTTC.

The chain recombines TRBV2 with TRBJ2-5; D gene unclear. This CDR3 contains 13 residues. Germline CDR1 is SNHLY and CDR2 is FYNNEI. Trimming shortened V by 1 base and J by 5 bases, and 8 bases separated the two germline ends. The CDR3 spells CASSEEVSETQYF. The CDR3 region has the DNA TGTGCCAGCAGTGAAGAGGTTTCCGAGACCCAGTACTTC.

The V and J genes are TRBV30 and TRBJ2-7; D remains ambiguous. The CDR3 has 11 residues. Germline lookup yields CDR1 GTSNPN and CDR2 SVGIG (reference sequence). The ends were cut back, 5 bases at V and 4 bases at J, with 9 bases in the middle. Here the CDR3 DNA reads TGTGCCTGGCAAGTCGAGTACGAGCAGTACTTC. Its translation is CAWQVEYEQYF.

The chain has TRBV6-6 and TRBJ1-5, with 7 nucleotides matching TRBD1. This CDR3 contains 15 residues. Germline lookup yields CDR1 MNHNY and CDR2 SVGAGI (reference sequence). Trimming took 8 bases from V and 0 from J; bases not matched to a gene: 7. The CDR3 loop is CASWGTAYSNQPQHF. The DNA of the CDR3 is TGTGCCAGCTGGGGGACAGCGTATAGCAATCAGCCCCAGCATTTT.

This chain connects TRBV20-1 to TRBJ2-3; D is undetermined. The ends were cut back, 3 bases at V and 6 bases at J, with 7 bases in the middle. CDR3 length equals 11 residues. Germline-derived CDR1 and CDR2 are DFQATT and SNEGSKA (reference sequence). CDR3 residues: CSASWRDTQYF. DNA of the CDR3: TGCAGTGCTAGTTGGCGGGATACGCAGTATTTT.

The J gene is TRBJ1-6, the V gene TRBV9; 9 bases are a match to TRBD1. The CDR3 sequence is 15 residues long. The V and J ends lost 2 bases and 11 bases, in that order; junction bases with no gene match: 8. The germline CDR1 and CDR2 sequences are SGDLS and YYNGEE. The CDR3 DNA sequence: TGTGCCAGCAGCGTTTCCGGGACAGGGCTGACACCCCTCCACTTT. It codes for CASSVSGTGLTPLHF.

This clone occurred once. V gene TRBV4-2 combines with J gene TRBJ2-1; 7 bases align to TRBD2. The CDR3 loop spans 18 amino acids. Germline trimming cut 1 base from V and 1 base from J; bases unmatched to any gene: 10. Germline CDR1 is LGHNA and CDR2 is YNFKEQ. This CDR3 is CASSQVGGGVGSYNEQFF. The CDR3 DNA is TGTGCCAGCAGCCAAGTTGGGGGAGGGGTCGGGTCCTACAATGAGCAGTTCTTC.

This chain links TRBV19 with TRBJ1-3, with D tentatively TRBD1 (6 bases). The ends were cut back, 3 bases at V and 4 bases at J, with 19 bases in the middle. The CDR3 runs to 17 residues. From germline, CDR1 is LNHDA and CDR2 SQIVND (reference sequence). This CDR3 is CASSIIGGASFGNTIYF. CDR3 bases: TGTGCCAGTAGTATCATAGGGGGGGCCTCTTTCGGAAACACCATATATTTT.